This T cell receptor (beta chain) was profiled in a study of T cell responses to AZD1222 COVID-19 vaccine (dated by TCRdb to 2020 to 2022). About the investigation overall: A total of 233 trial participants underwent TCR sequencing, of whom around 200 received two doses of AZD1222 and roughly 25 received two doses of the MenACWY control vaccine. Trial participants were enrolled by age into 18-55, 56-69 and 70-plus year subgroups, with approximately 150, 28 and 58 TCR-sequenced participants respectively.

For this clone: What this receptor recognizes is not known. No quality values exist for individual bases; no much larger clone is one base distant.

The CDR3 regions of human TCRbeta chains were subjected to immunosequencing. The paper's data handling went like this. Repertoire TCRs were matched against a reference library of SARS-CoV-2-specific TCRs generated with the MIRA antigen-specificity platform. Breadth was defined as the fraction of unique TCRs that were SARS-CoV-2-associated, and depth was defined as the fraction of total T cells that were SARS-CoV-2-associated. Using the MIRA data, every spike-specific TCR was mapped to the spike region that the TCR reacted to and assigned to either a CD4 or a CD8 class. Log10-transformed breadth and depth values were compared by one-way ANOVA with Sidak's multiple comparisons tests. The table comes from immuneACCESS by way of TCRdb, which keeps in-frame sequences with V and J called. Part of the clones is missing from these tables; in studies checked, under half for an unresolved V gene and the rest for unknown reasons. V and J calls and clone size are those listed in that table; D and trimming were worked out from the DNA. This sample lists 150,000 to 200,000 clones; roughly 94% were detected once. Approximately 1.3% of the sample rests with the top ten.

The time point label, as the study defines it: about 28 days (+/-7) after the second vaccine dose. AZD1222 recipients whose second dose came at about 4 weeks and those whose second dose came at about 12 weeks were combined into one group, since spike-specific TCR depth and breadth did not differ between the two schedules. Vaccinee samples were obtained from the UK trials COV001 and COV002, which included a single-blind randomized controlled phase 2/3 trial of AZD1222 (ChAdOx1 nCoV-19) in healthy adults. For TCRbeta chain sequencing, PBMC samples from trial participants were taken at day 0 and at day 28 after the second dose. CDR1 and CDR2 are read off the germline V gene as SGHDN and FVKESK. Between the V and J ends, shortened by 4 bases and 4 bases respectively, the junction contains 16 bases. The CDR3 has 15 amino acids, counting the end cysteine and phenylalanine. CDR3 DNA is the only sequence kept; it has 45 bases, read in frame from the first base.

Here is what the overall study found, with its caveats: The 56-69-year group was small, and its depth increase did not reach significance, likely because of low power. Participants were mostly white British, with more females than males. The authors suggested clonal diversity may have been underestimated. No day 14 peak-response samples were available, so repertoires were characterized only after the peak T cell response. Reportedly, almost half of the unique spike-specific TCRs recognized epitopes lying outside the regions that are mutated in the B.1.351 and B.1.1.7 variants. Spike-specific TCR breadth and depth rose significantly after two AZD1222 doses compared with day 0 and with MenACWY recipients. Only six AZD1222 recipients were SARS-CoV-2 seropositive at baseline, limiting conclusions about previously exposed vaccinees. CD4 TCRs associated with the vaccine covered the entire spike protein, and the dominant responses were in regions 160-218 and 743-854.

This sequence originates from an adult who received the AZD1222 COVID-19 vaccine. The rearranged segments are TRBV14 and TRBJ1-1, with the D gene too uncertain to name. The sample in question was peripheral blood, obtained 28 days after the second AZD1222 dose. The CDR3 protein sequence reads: CASSRGEHPVTEAFF. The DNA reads TGTGCCAGCAGCCGTGGGGAACATCCTGTCACTGAAGCTTTCTTT. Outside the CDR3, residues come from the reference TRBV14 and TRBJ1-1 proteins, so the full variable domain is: EAGVTQFPSHSVIEKGQTVTLRCDPISGHDNLYWYRRVMGKEIKFLLHFVKESKQDESGMPNNRFLAERTGGTYSTLKVQPAELEDSGVYFCASSRGEHPVTEAFFGQGTRLTVV.